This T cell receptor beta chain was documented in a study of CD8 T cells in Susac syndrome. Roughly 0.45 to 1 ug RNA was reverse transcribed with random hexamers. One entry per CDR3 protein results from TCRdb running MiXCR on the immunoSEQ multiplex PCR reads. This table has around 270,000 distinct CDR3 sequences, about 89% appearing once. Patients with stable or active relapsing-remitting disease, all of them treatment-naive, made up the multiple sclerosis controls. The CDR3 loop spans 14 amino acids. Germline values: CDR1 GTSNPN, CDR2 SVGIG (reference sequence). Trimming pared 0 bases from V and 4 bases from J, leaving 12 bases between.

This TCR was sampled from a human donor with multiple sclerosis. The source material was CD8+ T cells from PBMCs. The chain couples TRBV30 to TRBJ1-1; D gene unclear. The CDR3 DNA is TGTGCCTGGAGTGTAACCGTAGTGGGCACTGAAGCTTTCTTT. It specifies CAWSVTVVGTEAFF.